The 21 T cell receptor beta chains presented below share a single source sample, sequenced in a study of T cell repertoires in cytomegalovirus infection. TCRdb reprocessed the reads with MiXCR, giving one entry per CDR3 protein. Of about 920,000 distinct CDR3 sequences detected, about a third appear once; the ten largest clones hold over 10%. The antigens these receptors bind are not known. Specimen: cultured CD8+ T cells from PBMCs, collected from culture after CMV antigen stimulation. These receptors originate from a human donor in good health (CMV status not recorded). Some clones in this sample may be carry-over from other donors' samples.

The chain couples TRBV20-1 to TRBJ1-1; 8 positions match TRBD1. The CDR3 has 14 residues. Germline lookup yields CDR1 DFQATT and CDR2 SNEGSKA (reference sequence). With V trimmed by 5 bases and J by 4 bases, 9 bases remained unmatched. CDR3 residues: CSASEPTGGTEAFF. The CDR3 nucleotides are TGCAGTGCTTCTGAACCCACAGGGGGCACTGAAGCTTTCTTT.

The V and J genes are TRBV10-3 and TRBJ2-1; 8 nucleotides line up with TRBD2. J gave up 1 base and V 10 bases, and 6 bases lay outside the gene matches. Germline V gene data show CDR1 as ENHRY and CDR2 as SYGVKD. The length of the CDR3 is 14 residues. The CDR3 reads CATISGESYNEQFF. The DNA of the CDR3 is TGTGCCACAATTAGCGGGGAATCCTACAATGAGCAGTTCTTC.

The chain combines TRBV6-2 or TRBV6-3 with TRBJ2-3; TRBD2 is a possible D gene (6 bases). The CDR3 spans 13 residues. V shed 11 bases and J shed 0 bases, with 12 bases lying between them. CDR1 and CDR2 from the germline V gene are MNHEY and SVGEGT. CDR3 bases: TGTGCCGTCCAGACTAGAAGCACAGATACGCAGTATTTT. Encoded protein: CAVQTRSTDTQYF.

In the case of this clonotype: A much larger clone differs from this one at a single base, so this may be a read error. V and J are TRBV11-1 and TRBJ2-1; 9 nucleotides line up with TRBD1. The CDR3 contains 14 residues. The germline V gene encodes CDR1 SGHAT and CDR2 FQDESV (reference sequence). Here the CDR3 DNA reads TGTGTCAGCAGCCCGGGACAGGGTACCAATGAGCAGTTCTTC. It is translated as CVSSPGQGTNEQFF.

The chain carries TRBV6-2 or TRBV6-3 and TRBJ2-7; TRBD2 matches 10 bases. The CDR3 extends over 14 amino acids. V lost 5 bases to trimming and J lost 0 bases; unmatched junction nucleotides: 1. Germline V gives CDR1 MNHEY, CDR2 SVGEGT. As DNA, the CDR3 is TGTGCCAGCAGTAGCGGGGGGGACTCCTACGAGCAGTACGTC. It yields the protein CASSSGGDSYEQYV.

The chain couples TRBV27 to TRBJ2-1, with TRBD2 matching 8 bases. The V gene end was trimmed by 0 bases and the J gene end by 3 bases; junction bases not matched to a gene: 4. The CDR3 covers 16 residues. Germline V CDR1 and CDR2: MNHEY, SMNVEV (reference sequence). The CDR3 DNA sequence: TGTGCCAGCAGTTTATCGGTTCTAGCGGGCTACAATGAGCAGTTCTTC. This translates into CASSLSVLAGYNEQFF.

With respect to this clonotype: The junction differs from germline at one of its ends, possibly a read error. The V gene is TRBV2, the J gene TRBJ1-2; tentative D call: TRBD1 (5 bases). Germline CDR1 reads SNHLY; CDR2 reads FYNNEI. The CDR3 runs to 14 residues. This chain's CDR3 is CASIGADTNFGYTF. The CDR3 DNA follows: TGTGCCAGCATTGGGGCAGACACTAACTTTGGCTACACCTTC.

Remarks on this clonotype: One end of the junction fails to match germline, which may point to a read error. This chain joins TRBV12-3 or TRBV12-4 and TRBJ2-6; D perhaps matches TRBD2 (5 bases). The CDR3 is 18 residues long. CDR3 DNA sequence: TGTGCCAGCAGTTTAAGGCTCGGGGAGAGATCTGGGACCAACGTCCTGACTTTC. This codes for CASSLRLGERSGTNVLTF.

The rearrangement links TRBV4-3 to TRBJ2-2, with D possibly TRBD2 on 6 matching bases. The germline V gene has CDR1 LGHNA and CDR2 YSLEER. The length of the CDR3 is 16 residues. V lost 4 bases to trimming and J lost 3 bases, with 15 bases between them. DNA for the CDR3: TGCGCCAGCAGCCTCAAGGGATGGGGGGACACCGGGGAGCTGTTTTTT. Translated: CASSLKGWGDTGELFF.

This clonotype was observed many times. This chain uses TRBV7-3 with TRBJ1-1, with 10 bases aligning to TRBD1. The CDR3 extends over 16 amino acids. Trimming at V came to 3 bases and at J to 3 bases, leaving 7 bases not matched to a gene. The germline V gene has CDR1 SGHTA and CDR2 FQGTGA. In nucleotides, the CDR3 is TGTGCCAGCAGCTTGACAGGGGGCGTCTCGGACACTGAAGCTTTCTTT. Translated, it gives CASSLTGGVSDTEAFF.

This chain links TRBV7-1 with TRBJ2-5, with D possibly matching TRBD1 (5 bases). TRBV7-1 is assigned to the ORF class and has an uncertain function. Trimming stripped 11 bases from V and 5 bases from J, with 12 bases between. The CDR3 covers 11 residues. The CDR3 bases are TGTGCCGCCCAGGGTTGGGAGACCCAGTACTTC. The encoded protein is CAAQGWETQYF.

This sequence joins TRBV24-1 and TRBJ2-2, with D perhaps TRBD2 (5 bases). CDR3 length: 14 amino acids. The germline V and J ends were trimmed by 4 bases and 8 bases, with 13 bases remaining between them. The germline V gene encodes CDR1 KGHDR and CDR2 SFDVKD. CDR3 residues: CATSDQRTLGELFF. DNA of the CDR3: TGTGCCACCAGTGACCAGAGGACTTTGGGGGAGCTGTTTTTT.

The V and J genes are TRBV28 and TRBJ2-2; 8 positions match TRBD1. V was pared by 2 bases and J by 6 bases, with 11 bases of the junction left unmatched. Germline V CDR1 and CDR2: MDHEN, SYDVKM. The CDR3 extends over 17 amino acids. This CDR3 is CASSLGSRDRQAGELFF. In nucleotides, the CDR3 is TGTGCCAGCAGTTTAGGAAGTCGGGACAGGCAGGCCGGGGAGCTGTTTTTT.

This chain connects TRBV6-2 or TRBV6-3 to TRBJ2-3; D may be TRBD1 (6 bases). With 6 bases removed from V and 2 bases from J, the gap between germline ends came to 15 bases. From germline, CDR1 is MNHEY and CDR2 SVGEGT. The CDR3 contains 15 residues. Written as DNA, the CDR3 is TGTGCCAGCAGACTATGGGGGCCATACACAGATACGCAGTATTTT. Translation: CASRLWGPYTDTQYF.

The chain joins TRBV29-1 to TRBJ1-2; D not certain. There are 10 residues in the CDR3. The ends were cut back, 7 bases at V and 8 bases at J, with 11 bases in the middle. Germline loops: CDR1 SQVTM, CDR2 ANQGSEA. This CDR3 reads CSDHPWGYTF. The CDR3, as DNA: TGCAGCGATCATCCCTGGGGCTACACCTTC. The full variable domain, in which reference TRBV29-1 and TRBJ1-2 provide the parts outside the CDR3, is SAVISQKPSRDICQRGTSLTIQCQVDSQVTMMFWYRQQPGQSLTLIATANQGSEATYESGFVIDKFPISRPNLTFSTLTVSNMSPEDSSIYLCSDHPWGYTFGSGTRLTVV.

This clonotype has at least ten counts. The genes are TRBV7-6 and TRBJ2-7; maybe TRBD1 (6 bases). Germline V gene sequence: CDR1 SGHVS, CDR2 FNYEAQ. CDR3 length: 14 residues. The ends were cut back, 4 bases at V and 1 base at J, with 11 bases in the middle. CDR3 sequence reads: CASSSRDTSYEQYF. As DNA, the CDR3 is TGTGCCAGCAGCTCCCGGGACACGTCCTACGAGCAGTACTTC.

The rearrangement joins TRBV10-3 to TRBJ2-3, with D unresolved. The CDR3 covers 13 residues. The ends were cut back, 7 bases at V and 0 bases at J, with 8 bases in the middle. Germline CDR1 and CDR2: ENHRY and SYGVKD. CDR3 residues: CAINDASTDTQYF. CDR3 bases: TGTGCCATCAATGATGCTAGCACAGATACGCAGTATTTT.

This clonotype was recorded many times. The CDR3 sequence is CASSFPDSNQPQHF. The CDR3 DNA reads as TGTGCCAGCAGCTTTCCCGATAGCAATCAGCCCCAGCATTTT. V and J are TRBV7-8 and TRBJ1-5; D is unresolved. Trimming shortened V by 3 bases and J by 0 bases, and 6 bases separated the two germline ends. CDR1 is SGHVS and CDR2 is FQNEAQ in the germline V gene. There are 14 residues in the CDR3.

The rearrangement joins TRBV7-9 to TRBJ1-2; 9 positions match TRBD1. The CDR3 length is 15 residues. Trimming at V came to 3 bases and at J to 5 bases, leaving 7 bases not matched to a gene. Germline V CDR1 and CDR2: SEHNR, FQNEAQ (reference sequence). Written as DNA, the CDR3 is TGTGCCAGCAGCTTCGGACAGGGGCAAGAGTATGGCTACACCTTC. Its translation is CASSFGQGQEYGYTF.

This clonotype was recorded at least ten times. The chain carries TRBV19 and TRBJ1-2, with 9 bases identical to TRBD1. Per germline, CDR1 LNHDA and CDR2 SQIVND (reference sequence). V dropped 9 bases and J dropped 2; count of bases not matched to a gene: 7. The CDR3 contains 14 residues. The CDR3 DNA follows: TGTGCCAGCAGCCTACAGGGGGCGAACTATGGCTACACCTTC. This sequence encodes CASSLQGANYGYTF.

This clonotype was seen more than once but under ten times. This chain joins TRBV7-8 and TRBJ1-5; a weak D match, TRBD1 (5 bases). This CDR3 comprises 16 residues. Germline CDR1 is SGHVS and CDR2 is FQNEAQ. The V end was cut by 3 bases, the J end by 5 bases, with 17 bases between. Here the CDR3 DNA reads TGTGCCAGCAGCTTGGGGGGACTGATATTTGATCAGCCCCAGCATTTT. Translation gives CASSLGGLIFDQPQHF.